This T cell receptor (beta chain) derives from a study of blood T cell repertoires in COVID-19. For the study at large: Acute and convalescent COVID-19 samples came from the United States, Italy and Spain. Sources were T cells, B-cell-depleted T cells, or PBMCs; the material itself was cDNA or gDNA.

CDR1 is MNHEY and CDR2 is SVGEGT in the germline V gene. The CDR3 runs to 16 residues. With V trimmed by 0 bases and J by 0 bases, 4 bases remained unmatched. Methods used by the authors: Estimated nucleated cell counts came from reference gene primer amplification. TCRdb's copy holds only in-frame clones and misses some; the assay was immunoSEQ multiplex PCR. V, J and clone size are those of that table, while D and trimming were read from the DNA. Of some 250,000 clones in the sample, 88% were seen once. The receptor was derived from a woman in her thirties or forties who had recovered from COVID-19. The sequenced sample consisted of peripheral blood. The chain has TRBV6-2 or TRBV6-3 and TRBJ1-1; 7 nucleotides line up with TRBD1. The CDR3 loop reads CASSYSADRMNTEAFF. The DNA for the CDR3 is TGTGCCAGCAGTTACTCCGCGGACAGGATGAACACTGAAGCTTTCTTT.